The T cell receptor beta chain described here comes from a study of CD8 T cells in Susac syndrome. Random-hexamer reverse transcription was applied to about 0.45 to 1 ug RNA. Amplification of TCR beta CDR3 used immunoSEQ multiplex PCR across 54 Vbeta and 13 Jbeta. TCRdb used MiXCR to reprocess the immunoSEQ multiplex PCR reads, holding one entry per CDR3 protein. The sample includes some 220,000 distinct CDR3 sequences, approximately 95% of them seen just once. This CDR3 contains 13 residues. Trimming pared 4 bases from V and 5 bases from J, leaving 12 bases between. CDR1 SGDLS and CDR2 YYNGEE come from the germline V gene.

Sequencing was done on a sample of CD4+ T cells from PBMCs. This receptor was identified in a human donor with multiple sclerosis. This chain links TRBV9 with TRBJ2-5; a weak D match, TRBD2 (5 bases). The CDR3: CASSFGPGETQYF. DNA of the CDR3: TGTGCCAGCAGCTTCGGCCCGGGGGAGACCCAGTACTTC.